This is a list of T cell receptor beta chains from one sample in a study of blood T cells in healthy people across ages. Via MiXCR, TCRdb re-called the 5' RACE reads, giving one row per CDR3 protein. Altogether some 1.5 million distinct CDR3 sequences are present, approximately 28% being singletons, with the ten largest covering 7.7%. Sequences were obtained from blood. These receptor sequences come from a woman in her twenties or thirties in good health. Each CDR3 is given with its conserved first and last residue. Each record gives: CDR3 DNA, CDR3 protein, V gene, clone size, D gene, J gene. The D gene is left open where the match is weak. Size tells how often a clone was seen (once, few, many) or the class of an expanded clone, and some rows leave it out.

CDR3 DNA: TGCAGTGCTAGGAGTGTTGAGACAGGAGCTAATTCACCCCTCCACTTT
CDR3 protein: CSARSVETGANSPLHF
V gene: TRBV20-1
clone size: few
D gene: .
J gene: TRBJ1-6

CDR3 DNA: TGCGCCAGCCGGTCTAAGGGACAGGGGTACGAGCAGTACTTC
CDR3 protein: CASRSKGQGYEQYF
V gene: TRBV5-1
clone size: few
D gene: TRBD1
J gene: TRBJ2-7

CDR3 DNA: TGTACCAGCAGACAGGGGACGAACAATGAGCAGTTCTTC
CDR3 protein: CTSRQGTNNEQFF
V gene: TRBV28
clone size: .
D gene: TRBD1
J gene: TRBJ2-1

CDR3 DNA: TGTGCCAGCAGCCAATCCACGCATGCTAGGGAGCAGTACTTC
CDR3 protein: CASSQSTHAREQYF
V gene: TRBV3-1
clone size: few
D gene: .
J gene: TRBJ2-4

CDR3 DNA: TGTGCCAGCAGTTTCATTCGGGAGAACACTGAAGCTTTCTTT
CDR3 protein: CASSFIRENTEAFF
V gene: TRBV12-3/TRBV12-4
clone size: few
D gene: .
J gene: TRBJ1-1

CDR3 DNA: TGTGCCAGCAGGGGCGAGGTCTACAATGAGCAGTACTTC
CDR3 protein: CASRGEVYNEQYF
V gene: TRBV2
clone size: .
D gene: .
J gene: TRBJ2-4

CDR3 DNA: TGCGCCAGCAGCCAAGAGTTAGCGGAAGCCTACGAGCAGTACTTC
CDR3 protein: CASSQELAEAYEQYF
V gene: TRBV4-3
clone size: many
D gene: .
J gene: TRBJ2-7

CDR3 DNA: TGCGCCAGCAGCTCCGACACGGGACAGGGGGCAAGGCAGTACTTC
CDR3 protein: CASSSDTGQGARQYF
V gene: TRBV5-1
clone size: .
D gene: TRBD1
J gene: TRBJ2-7

CDR3 DNA: TGCAGTGCTCCAACGCAGGACAGGGAAGAGACCCAGTACTTC
CDR3 protein: CSAPTQDREETQYF
V gene: TRBV20-1
clone size: few
D gene: TRBD1
J gene: TRBJ2-5

CDR3 DNA: TGCGCCAGCAGTCCCTCGGGAAAGGCCGGGACCAAGCTCTACGAGCAGTACTTC
CDR3 protein: CASSPSGKAGTKLYEQYF
V gene: TRBV5-1
clone size: few
D gene: .
J gene: TRBJ2-7

CDR3 DNA: TGTGCCATCAGTTTAAACGGGACACTCGATGGCTACACCTTC
CDR3 protein: CAISLNGTLDGYTF
V gene: TRBV6-6
clone size: .
D gene: .
J gene: TRBJ1-2

CDR3 DNA: TGTGCCAGCAGCTGGGAGCGGGAAGAGCAGTTCTTC
CDR3 protein: CASSWEREEQFF
V gene: TRBV7-2
clone size: .
D gene: TRBD2
J gene: TRBJ2-1

CDR3 DNA: TGCAGTTCGGCCGAGTCGGAGACCCAGTACTTC
CDR3 protein: CSSAESETQYF
V gene: TRBV20-1
clone size: few
D gene: .
J gene: TRBJ2-5

CDR3 DNA: TGCAGTTTAGTTTCGGAGGTCACTGAAGCTTTCTTT
CDR3 protein: CSLVSEVTEAFF
V gene: TRBV29-1
clone size: .
D gene: .
J gene: TRBJ1-1

CDR3 DNA: TGTGCCAGCAGTTCGCACTTACAGGGGCAGGAGACCCAGTACTTC
CDR3 protein: CASSSHLQGQETQYF
V gene: TRBV6-5
clone size: .
D gene: TRBD1
J gene: TRBJ2-5

CDR3 DNA: TGTGCCAGCAGCCTGAGGATAGCGGGAACAGAGACCCAGTACTTC
CDR3 protein: CASSLRIAGTETQYF
V gene: TRBV5-4
clone size: .
D gene: TRBD2
J gene: TRBJ2-5

CDR3 DNA: TGTGCCAGCAGTGCCGACAGCGTCCAGACCCAGTACTTC
CDR3 protein: CASSADSVQTQYF
V gene: TRBV6-5
clone size: many
D gene: .
J gene: TRBJ2-5

CDR3 DNA: TGCGCCAGCAGCCAACGGATGACTAATGAAAAACTGTTTTTT
CDR3 protein: CASSQRMTNEKLFF
V gene: TRBV4-3
clone size: few
D gene: .
J gene: TRBJ1-4

CDR3 DNA: TGTGCCAGTAGTATTAGATATAAGGGCTCCTACAATGAGCAGTTCTTC
CDR3 protein: CASSIRYKGSYNEQFF
V gene: TRBV19
clone size: .
D gene: .
J gene: TRBJ2-1

CDR3 DNA: TGCAGTGCCGTAGCGGGGGGACAAGAGACCCAGTACTTC
CDR3 protein: CSAVAGGQETQYF
V gene: TRBV20-1
clone size: many
D gene: TRBD2
J gene: TRBJ2-5

CDR3 DNA: TGTGCCAGCAGTGAGCAGGGACCATCGGGGGCCAACGTCCTGACTTTC
CDR3 protein: CASSEQGPSGANVLTF
V gene: TRBV6-1
clone size: .
D gene: .
J gene: TRBJ2-6

CDR3 DNA: TGTGCCAGCAGCACAGTCCTCATCTCTGGAAACACCATATATTTT
CDR3 protein: CASSTVLISGNTIYF
V gene: TRBV28
clone size: .
D gene: .
J gene: TRBJ1-3

CDR3 DNA: TGCGCCAGCAGCTTACGACTGGGGCGCACAGATACGCAGTATTTT
CDR3 protein: CASSLRLGRTDTQYF
V gene: TRBV5-1
clone size: .
D gene: .
J gene: TRBJ2-3

CDR3 DNA: TGTGCCAGCAGCCCTTCCGGGACACTCTTCTACGAGCAGTACTTC
CDR3 protein: CASSPSGTLFYEQYF
V gene: TRBV5-5
clone size: many
D gene: .
J gene: TRBJ2-7

CDR3 DNA: TGTGCCTGGAGTGTATCTATCGAAGCTTTCTTT
CDR3 protein: CAWSVSIEAFF
V gene: TRBV30
clone size: .
D gene: .
J gene: TRBJ1-1

CDR3 DNA: TGTGCCAGCAGTCTGACAGGGGGAACGGCTCCCTACGAGCAGTACTTC
CDR3 protein: CASSLTGGTAPYEQYF
V gene: TRBV12-3/TRBV12-4
clone size: many
D gene: TRBD1
J gene: TRBJ2-7

CDR3 DNA: TGTGCCAGCAGTGAAGGGACTAGCGGGAGGATGGCGCAGTATTTT
CDR3 protein: CASSEGTSGRMAQYF
V gene: TRBV25-1
clone size: .
D gene: TRBD2
J gene: TRBJ2-3

CDR3 DNA: TGTGCCAGCAGCCAGCTAGGAAATCAAGAGACCCAGTACTTC
CDR3 protein: CASSQLGNQETQYF
V gene: TRBV14
clone size: .
D gene: .
J gene: TRBJ2-5

CDR3 DNA: TGTGCCAGCAGTACAGACAGGATTCAGCCCCAGCATTTT
CDR3 protein: CASSTDRIQPQHF
V gene: TRBV6-1
clone size: few
D gene: .
J gene: TRBJ1-5

CDR3 DNA: TGTGCCAGCAGCCCTATACAGGGAATGAACAATGAGCAGTTCTTC
CDR3 protein: CASSPIQGMNNEQFF
V gene: TRBV11-1
clone size: .
D gene: .
J gene: TRBJ2-1

CDR3 DNA: TGCAGTGCTAGGAAGGGGGGTGAGGGCTACACCTTC
CDR3 protein: CSARKGGEGYTF
V gene: TRBV20-1
clone size: .
D gene: .
J gene: TRBJ1-2

CDR3 DNA: TGTGCCAGCAGTGAATCCGGGGCTACCTACGAGCAGTACTTC
CDR3 protein: CASSESGATYEQYF
V gene: TRBV25-1
clone size: few
D gene: .
J gene: TRBJ2-7

CDR3 DNA: TGCGCCAGCAGCCCCGGGGGGGTCCACAATGAGCAGTTCTTC
CDR3 protein: CASSPGGVHNEQFF
V gene: TRBV5-1
clone size: .
D gene: TRBD2
J gene: TRBJ2-1

CDR3 DNA: TGTGCCAGCAGCGTTGAAAGCGGAGGCACAGATACGCAGTATTTT
CDR3 protein: CASSVESGGTDTQYF
V gene: TRBV9
clone size: few
D gene: .
J gene: TRBJ2-3

CDR3 DNA: TGTGCCAGCAGTGAAGCGAGAGCCTACGAGCAATACTTC
CDR3 protein: CASSEARAYEQYF
V gene: TRBV12-3/TRBV12-4
clone size: .
D gene: .
J gene: TRBJ2-7

CDR3 DNA: TGCAGTGCGAAGCGGGGGGCTGGAACTGAAGCTTTCTTT
CDR3 protein: CSAKRGAGTEAFF
V gene: TRBV20-1
clone size: .
D gene: .
J gene: TRBJ1-1

CDR3 DNA: TGTGCCAGCAGCCCGCAGGGGGGAAGTAATTCACCCCTCCACTTT
CDR3 protein: CASSPQGGSNSPLHF
V gene: TRBV6-5
clone size: .
D gene: TRBD1
J gene: TRBJ1-6

CDR3 DNA: TGCAGTGCTAGGCTTACCGGGACCCGAAGAAGTACAGAGCAGTTCTTC
CDR3 protein: CSARLTGTRRSTEQFF
V gene: TRBV20-1
clone size: .
D gene: .
J gene: TRBJ2-1

CDR3 DNA: TGTGCCAGCAGTTTTGTCGGGATGGTAGCTTTCTTT
CDR3 protein: CASSFVGMVAFF
V gene: TRBV13
clone size: .
D gene: .
J gene: TRBJ1-1

CDR3 DNA: TGCGCCACAGGACCCGGGTCGGATAATTCACCCCTCCACTTT
CDR3 protein: CATGPGSDNSPLHF
V gene: TRBV5-1
clone size: many
D gene: .
J gene: TRBJ1-6

CDR3 DNA: TGTGCCAGCAGCTTAGATTACAGGGGGCCCTACGAGCAGTACTTC
CDR3 protein: CASSLDYRGPYEQYF
V gene: TRBV11-2
clone size: .
D gene: TRBD1
J gene: TRBJ2-7

CDR3 DNA: TGCAGTGCTAGAGCTAGGGCAGGGACAGATACGCAGTATTTT
CDR3 protein: CSARARAGTDTQYF
V gene: TRBV20-1
clone size: .
D gene: .
J gene: TRBJ2-3

CDR3 DNA: TGTGCCAGCCTTGCAGACAGCTACCAAGAGACCCAGTACTTC
CDR3 protein: CASLADSYQETQYF
V gene: TRBV6-2/TRBV6-3
clone size: many
D gene: .
J gene: TRBJ2-5

CDR3 DNA: TGTGCCAGCAGTTTAAGGGGGGAAAACACTGAAGCTTTCTTT
CDR3 protein: CASSLRGENTEAFF
V gene: TRBV5-1
clone size: many
D gene: .
J gene: TRBJ1-1

CDR3 DNA: TGTGCCAGCAGCTTAGACAGTTTGAGCAATGAGCAGTACTTC
CDR3 protein: CASSLDSLSNEQYF
V gene: TRBV7-3
clone size: few
D gene: .
J gene: TRBJ2-5

CDR3 DNA: TGTGCCAGCAACTTGGTACAGAGCAATCAGCCCCAGCATTTT
CDR3 protein: CASNLVQSNQPQHF
V gene: TRBV28
clone size: .
D gene: .
J gene: TRBJ1-5

CDR3 DNA: TGTGCCTGGAAACAGGGGGGCTACGAGCAGTACTTC
CDR3 protein: CAWKQGGYEQYF
V gene: TRBV30
clone size: .
D gene: TRBD1
J gene: TRBJ2-7

CDR3 DNA: TGCAGTGCTAGATTCCTAGCGGGGGGGCCGGAGACCCAGTACTTC
CDR3 protein: CSARFLAGGPETQYF
V gene: TRBV20-1
clone size: few
D gene: TRBD2
J gene: TRBJ2-5

CDR3 DNA: TGTGCCGGCAGTATGGGACTCCGAGCTTACGAGCAGTACTTC
CDR3 protein: CAGSMGLRAYEQYF
V gene: TRBV6-2/TRBV6-3
clone size: .
D gene: .
J gene: TRBJ2-7

CDR3 DNA: TGTGCCAGCAGCCTAACCGGGACTAGCGGGGAGCAGTACTTC
CDR3 protein: CASSLTGTSGEQYF
V gene: TRBV12-3/TRBV12-4
clone size: many
D gene: TRBD2
J gene: TRBJ2-7

CDR3 DNA: TGTGCCAGCAGGGGGACAGGGTCTAATCACGAGCAGTACTTC
CDR3 protein: CASRGTGSNHEQYF
V gene: TRBV28
clone size: many
D gene: TRBD1
J gene: TRBJ2-7

CDR3 DNA: TGTGCCAGCAGCCAATCGCATGGGAAAAAAAACATTCAGTACTTC
CDR3 protein: CASSQSHGKKNIQYF
V gene: TRBV4-2
clone size: many
D gene: .
J gene: TRBJ2-4

CDR3 DNA: TGCAGTGCTAGAGAGCTCGCAGATACGCAGTATTTT
CDR3 protein: CSARELADTQYF
V gene: TRBV20-1
clone size: .
D gene: .
J gene: TRBJ2-3

CDR3 DNA: TGTGCCAGCACAGGCGGGAGGGCCGCCTTAGGGGAGCAGTACTTC
CDR3 protein: CASTGGRAALGEQYF
V gene: TRBV6-6
clone size: .
D gene: TRBD2
J gene: TRBJ2-7

CDR3 DNA: TGCGCCAGCATGTGGCACCAGGGGACTGAAGCTTTCTTT
CDR3 protein: CASMWHQGTEAFF
V gene: TRBV5-1
clone size: .
D gene: .
J gene: TRBJ1-1